What follows describes a single T cell receptor beta chain. The antigen remains unidentified. Other DNA sequences within the sample encode an identical CDR3. These data are taken from a study of cytomegalovirus exposure and HLA in healthy donors. 60 Vbeta and 13 Jbeta primers were used in PCR. Sequencing used immunoSEQ multiplex PCR; TCRdb keeps in-frame clones, though not all of them. This table has under 150,000 clones, more than 75% appearing once. The CDR3 is made up of 13 amino acids. The germline V and J ends were trimmed by 4 bases and 4 bases, with 11 bases remaining between them. CDR1 LNHDA and CDR2 SQIVND come from the germline V gene (reference sequence). Study-level points and caveats: More than 15,000 TCR beta sequences were associated with HLA alleles at 0.05 false discovery rate in a later analysis.

V gene TRBV19 combines with J gene TRBJ2-7; possible D gene TRBD1, 6 bases. Specimen: PBMCs. The clonotype originates from a male donor in good health and CMV-seronegative. The DNA for the CDR3 is TGTGCCAGTAGTACTTCACAGGGTTACGAGCAGTACTTC. As protein: CASSTSQGYEQYF.